Reported below is one T cell receptor (beta chain). Many counts were recorded for this clonotype. This receptor's antigen is unknown. No per-base quality is available; no much larger clone lies one base away. The sample originates from a study of identical twins (dated by TCRdb to about 2016). For context, the study as a whole: TCR alpha and beta repertoires from monozygotic twins, unrelated adults of various ages and cord blood were deep-sequenced to test whether fetal clonotypes persist. Replicate twin experiments were performed at different times using different library preparation protocols to rule out contamination.

Libraries were made using 5' RACE. Data came from an Illumina HiSeq 2000. A universal primer binding site was introduced by template switching, and a unique molecular identifier was present in the final cDNA, enabling accurate counting of TCR cDNA molecules. First-strand cDNA for TCR alpha and beta chains was synthesized from specific primers in the conserved constant-segment region. Each cDNA library was double barcoded, with a SMART-Mk sample barcode plus Illumina barcodes, to control for contamination. TruSeq adapter sequences and Illumina sample barcodes were added in two successive PCR steps. Sequencing of the TCR alpha and beta cDNA libraries was done on the Illumina HiSeq platform using custom primers. The study's own analysis went as follows. MiGEC was used to process raw reads and extract unique molecular identifiers, and MiXCR was used to find CDR3 positions. For each individual, recombination models were inferred using an EM algorithm with the repgenHMM and IGoR tools. The tcR package in R was used for shared clonotype analysis, with sharing normalized by the product of cloneset sizes. To study raw recombination without the effects of thymic and clonal selection, out-of-frame nonproductive sequences were analyzed. Using fastp at Q25 and MiXCR, TCRdb reprocessed the public reads and kept productive beta chains. Each entry merges the rows of one CDR3 protein and shows their most common DNA and genes. What appears here as the V and J calls and clone size reflects TCRdb's work, not the paper's. Within this sample are around 530,000 distinct CDR3 sequences, with approximately 14% of them counted one time only. 0.44% of the sample comes from the top ten.

What the work shows at the level of the full study, not this receptor alone: Zero-insertion analyses could be partly confounded by invariant T cells such as MAIT and iNKT, though diverse VJ usage argued against such confounding for most clonotypes. Fewer insertions were carried by abundant cord blood beta clonotypes; a weaker similar trend was observed in young adult naive repertoires, while no such trend was observed in memory repertoires. Compared with coincidental sharing between unrelated individuals, an excess of low generation-probability sequences was observed among out-of-frame TCR alpha sequences shared between twins. Because the same donors could not be followed over many years, the conclusions relied on cross-sectional statistical analysis. In beta out-of-frame sequences, excess twin sharing was weaker, because having fewer shared sequences lowered the signal-to-noise ratio. In monozygotic twins, recombination models systematically underestimated out-of-frame TCR alpha sharing, but the models matched the sharing seen between unrelated individuals.

Every donor was a healthy Caucasian. Three pairs of female monozygotic twins, all aged roughly 18 to 29 years, were included in the twin cohort. CD4+ and CD8+ T cell populations were isolated with positive isolation kits from Invitrogen. V is cut by 6 bases and J by 0 bases, and the space between the germline ends is 16 bases. The CDR3 goes from the cysteine to the phenylalanine over 15 residues. The entry retains the CDR3 DNA only, 45 bases that are in frame from base 1. Sequences DFQATT (CDR1) and SNEGSKA (CDR2) are obtained from the germline V gene (reference sequence). The sample also formed part of further work on yellow fever vaccine responses in identical twins. The second study's paper adds: According to the authors, the vaccine-induced T cell response in identical twins seemed to be partly convergent and partly specific to each individual. The study precisely tracked vaccine-responding T cell clones in identical twins.

The sequence derives from a woman aged 18-29 years in good health. Sequenced: CD4+ T cells sorted from blood. The sequence links TRBV20-1 to TRBJ2-3, with no confident D gene call. The sequenced DNA is TGCAGTGCCCCCCGAGGTACAGCTAGCACAGATACGCAGTATTTT. Translation gives CSAPRGTASTDTQYF.